The 22 T cell receptor beta chains presented below share a single source sample, sequenced in a study of blood T cell repertoires in COVID-19. The repertoire was sequenced with immunoSEQ multiplex PCR; TCRdb's copy has only in-frame clones and lacks some. The sample comprises 170,000 or so clones, approximately 85% of which are singletons, and 5% to 7.5% rests with the top ten. Input material: PBMCs or T cells enriched from blood (not recorded which). The receptors stem from a man aged 35-49 years who had recovered from COVID-19.

J is TRBJ1-4 and V is TRBV4-1; D is possibly TRBD1 (5 bases). The CDR3 consists of 16 residues. V was cut by 0 bases and J by 6 bases, with 14 bases left in between. Germline-derived CDR1 and CDR2 are MGHRA and YSYEKL. The CDR3 DNA reads as TGCGCCAGCAGCCAAGATCAACAGGCGAGCCATGAAAAACTGTTTTTT. This translates into CASSQDQQASHEKLFF.

The V gene is TRBV5-6, the J gene TRBJ1-5; D is uncertain. The germline V and J ends were trimmed by 1 base and 12 bases, with 11 bases remaining between them. The CDR3 runs to 12 residues. Germline V CDR1 and CDR2: SGHDT, YYEEEE. CDR3: CASSLQAGHQHF. CDR3 DNA: TGTGCCAGCAGCTTGCAGGCGGGCCACCAGCATTTT.

CDR3 sequence: CASSLRGFGNTIYF. The CDR3 DNA reads TGTGCCAGCAGCTTAAGAGGGTTCGGAAACACCATATATTTT. The rearrangement links TRBV7-2 to TRBJ1-3; D gene uncertain. Per germline, CDR1 SGHTA and CDR2 FQGNSA. The length of the CDR3 is 14 residues. Trimming pared 2 bases from V and 4 bases from J, leaving 9 bases between.

This clone was detected once. This chain joins TRBV11-3 and TRBJ2-4; 8 nucleotides align to TRBD1. The CDR3 consists of 17 residues. Germline V gene sequence: CDR1 SGHNT, CDR2 YENEEA. V was pared by 5 bases and J by 1 base, with 10 bases of the junction left unmatched. The CDR3 nucleotides are TGTGCCAGCAGCCCCGGACAGGGAGGCTCGGCCAAAAACATTCAGTACTTC. Its protein is CASSPGQGGSAKNIQYF.

The CDR3, as DNA: TGTGCCAGCAGCTTAGGTTCGGGGGGCGAGCAGTACTTC. The encoded protein is CASSLGSGGEQYF. The rearrangement uses TRBV7-6 and TRBJ2-7, with 7 bases aligning to TRBD2. Germline V gene lookup returns CDR1 SGHVS and CDR2 FNYEAQ. The CDR3 runs 13 residues. Losses at the gene ends were 1 base for V and 6 bases for J; bases not matched to a gene: 3.

The chain employs TRBV11-2 and TRBJ1-4; a weak D match, TRBD1 (6 bases). Germline V gene data show CDR1 as SGHAT and CDR2 as FQNNGV. Trimming took 7 bases from V and 8 from J, leaving 17 bases between them. The CDR3 is 14 amino acids. The CDR3 DNA sequence: TGTGCCAGCACCGAAAGGGGGAAGGGCGAAAAACTGTTTTTT. Translated: CASTERGKGEKLFF.

The rearrangement uses TRBV3-1 (or the pseudogene TRBV3-2) and TRBJ1-3; 7 nucleotides match TRBD1. In germline, CDR1 is LGHDT, CDR2 YNNKEL (reference sequence). The CDR3 is made up of 15 amino acids. V was clipped by 2 bases and J by 7 bases; unmatched bases: 8. The CDR3 coding sequence is TGTGCCAGCAGCCAATTGACAGGGCTCGAGAACACCATATATTTT. Translating gives CASSQLTGLENTIYF.

This clone came up once. This chain joins TRBV5-4 and TRBJ2-3; 9 bases align to TRBD2. The J segment lost 4 bases and the V segment lost 4 bases, leaving 16 bases of the junction unmatched. The CDR3 runs 18 residues. CDR1 SGHNT and CDR2 YYREEE come from the germline V gene (reference sequence). CDR3 sequence reads: CASSRRLLAGELSDTQYF. The CDR3 bases are TGTGCCAGCAGCCGCCGACTGTTAGCGGGAGAACTCTCAGATACGCAGTATTTT.

The chain carries TRBV7-9 and TRBJ2-7; TRBD1 might be the D (5 bases). There are 14 residues in the CDR3. Germline-derived CDR1 and CDR2 are SEHNR and FQNEAQ (reference sequence). The germline V and J ends were trimmed by 4 bases and 5 bases, with 15 bases remaining between them. The CDR3 here is CASSSQDRIDEQYF. The CDR3 region has the DNA TGTGCCAGCAGCTCGCAAGACAGAATTGACGAGCAGTACTTC.

This rearrangement joins TRBV9 to TRBJ1-4; 10 bases fit TRBD1. CDR1 and CDR2 (germline): SGDLS, YYNGEE. Germline trimming cut 0 bases from V and 4 bases from J; bases unmatched to any gene: 0. The CDR3 extends over 15 amino acids. In nucleotides, the CDR3 is TGTGCCAGCAGCGTAGGGACAGGGGGTAATGAAAAACTGTTTTTT. Encoded protein: CASSVGTGGNEKLFF.

V gene TRBV12-3 or TRBV12-4 combines with J gene TRBJ2-1; 8 nucleotides agree with TRBD2. The J segment lost 10 bases and the V segment lost 10 bases, leaving 12 bases of the junction unmatched. The CDR3 runs to 13 residues. In DNA, the CDR3 is TGTGCCACCAACCAAGGGCGACTAGCGGAGCAGTTCTTC. Translated, it gives CATNQGRLAEQFF.

The V and J genes are TRBV27 and TRBJ1-1; no clear D gene. The CDR3 loop spans 13 amino acids. Germline lookup yields CDR1 MNHEY and CDR2 SMNVEV (reference sequence). The V end was cut by 4 bases, the J end by 0 bases, with 6 bases between. CDR3 sequence reads: CASSSHLNTEAFF. DNA for the CDR3: TGTGCCAGCAGTTCCCATTTGAACACTGAAGCTTTCTTT.

The V call is TRBV2, the J call TRBJ2-1, with a weak D call TRBD2 (6 bases). CDR3 length: 16 amino acids. V was cut by 7 bases and J by 6 bases, with 22 bases left in between. Looked up from germline, CDR1 is SNHLY and CDR2 is FYNNEI. The CDR3 region has the DNA TGTGCCAGCACTCTCGAAGGGAGAGCGGGTTCCAATGAGCAGTTCTTC. This encodes CASTLEGRAGSNEQFF.

The chain has TRBV27 and TRBJ1-2; D unclear. Germline CDR1 MNHEY, CDR2 SMNVEV (reference sequence). This CDR3 is built from 12 residues. V gave up 6 bases and J gave up 4 bases, with 9 bases separating them. The CDR3 DNA is TGTGCCAGCAGGACTAAGGCCTATGGCTACACCTTC. Its protein is CASRTKAYGYTF.

The V gene is TRBV9, the J gene TRBJ1-6; 8 positions agree with TRBD1. V gave up 3 bases and J gave up 8 bases; unmatched junction bases: 7. The CDR3 is 15 residues long. Germline CDR1 and CDR2: SGDLS and YYNGEE. The CDR3 spells CASSDPQGADSPLHF. CDR3 nucleotide sequence: TGTGCCAGCAGCGACCCCCAGGGGGCGGATTCACCCCTCCACTTT.

This clone was seen only once. This sequence joins TRBV25-1 and TRBJ1-1; TRBD1 is a possible D gene (5 bases). Trimming removed 5 bases from V and 7 bases from J, with 17 bases in between. The CDR3 totals 14 residues. Germline assignment: CDR1 MGHDK and CDR2 SYGVNS. This CDR3 is CASSSLGQNYEAFF. The CDR3 coding sequence is TGTGCCAGCAGTTCTCTGGGGCAGAATTATGAAGCTTTCTTT.

The genes are TRBV9 and TRBJ1-3; no firm D call. Trimming left V 0 bases short and J 0 bases short, with 7 bases between. This CDR3 is built from 15 residues. Germline V gene lookup returns CDR1 SGDLS and CDR2 YYNGEE. The CDR3 loop reads CASSVAVGSGNTIYF. The CDR3 DNA reads as TGTGCCAGCAGCGTAGCCGTCGGCTCTGGAAACACCATATATTTT.

The J gene is TRBJ2-1, the V gene TRBV11-3; the match to TRBD2 covers 7 bases. This CDR3 region has 12 residues. V gave up 7 bases and J gave up 15 bases; unmatched junction bases: 12. Germline loops: CDR1 SGHNT, CDR2 YENEEA. The CDR3 is CASTKTGRVPFF. DNA of the CDR3: TGTGCCAGCACCAAGACGGGGAGGGTACCGTTCTTC.

This clone occurred a few times. The chain carries TRBV6-2 or TRBV6-3 and TRBJ1-5; D remains unclear. This CDR3 is 15 amino acids long. Trimming shortened V by 4 bases and J by 6 bases, and 16 bases separated the two germline ends. Germline-derived CDR1 and CDR2 are MNHEY and SVGEGT. DNA for the CDR3: TGTGCCAGCAGTTCCCCGGATCATCGGGGTCAGCCCCAGCATTTT. As protein: CASSSPDHRGQPQHF.

The genes are TRBV4-2 and TRBJ1-4; no clear D gene. This CDR3 has 13 amino acids. Trimming took off 8 bases at V and 6 bases at J, with 13 bases between the two ends. From germline, CDR1 is LGHNA and CDR2 YNFKEQ. The DNA of the CDR3 is TGTGCCAGCGGTGGGCGGACTTATGAAAAACTGTTTTTT. It codes for CASGGRTYEKLFF.

This clone has only one observation. The chain is built from TRBV6-1 and TRBJ1-5; 7 nucleotides align to TRBD1. Germline V gives CDR1 MNHNS, CDR2 SASEGT. V shed 0 bases, J shed 7 bases, and the junction held 6 bases outside the gene matches. The CDR3 is 15 amino acids. The CDR3 region has the DNA TGTGCCAGCAGTGAAGCGGGGGACAGATGGCAGCCCCAGCATTTT. Translated, it gives CASSEAGDRWQPQHF.

The chain links TRBV29-1 to TRBJ2-7; 10 nucleotides align to TRBD1. Germline loops: CDR1 SQVTM, CDR2 ANQGSEA. The CDR3 covers 15 residues. V dropped 3 bases and J dropped 5; count of bases not matched to a gene: 10. The DNA for the CDR3 is TGCAGCGTTGACACCGGAAGGACAGGGGGAAACGAGCAGTACTTC. Encoded protein: CSVDTGRTGGNEQYF.